This T cell receptor (beta chain) was found in a study of T cell changes during pregnancy in multiple sclerosis. Per germline, CDR1 LNHNV and CDR2 YYDKDF (reference sequence). This CDR3 contains 15 residues. V lost 3 bases, J lost 5 bases, and 9 bases stayed unmatched. Sequenced by immunoSEQ multiplex PCR; TCRdb stores in-frame clones only, minus some. The table lists 40,000 to 50,000 clones, 90% to 95% of them singletons, with around 3.9% in the top ten. This TCR was sampled from a female donor with multiple sclerosis, enrolled in a pregnancy study. The V and J genes are TRBV15 and TRBJ2-7; TRBD1 matches 8 bases. The sample here was CD8+ T cells from peripheral blood mononuclear cells, taken after pregnancy. Here the CDR3 reads CATSSPRTGFDEQYF. The CDR3 region has the DNA TGTGCCACCAGCAGCCCCCGGACAGGGTTCGACGAGCAGTACTTC.